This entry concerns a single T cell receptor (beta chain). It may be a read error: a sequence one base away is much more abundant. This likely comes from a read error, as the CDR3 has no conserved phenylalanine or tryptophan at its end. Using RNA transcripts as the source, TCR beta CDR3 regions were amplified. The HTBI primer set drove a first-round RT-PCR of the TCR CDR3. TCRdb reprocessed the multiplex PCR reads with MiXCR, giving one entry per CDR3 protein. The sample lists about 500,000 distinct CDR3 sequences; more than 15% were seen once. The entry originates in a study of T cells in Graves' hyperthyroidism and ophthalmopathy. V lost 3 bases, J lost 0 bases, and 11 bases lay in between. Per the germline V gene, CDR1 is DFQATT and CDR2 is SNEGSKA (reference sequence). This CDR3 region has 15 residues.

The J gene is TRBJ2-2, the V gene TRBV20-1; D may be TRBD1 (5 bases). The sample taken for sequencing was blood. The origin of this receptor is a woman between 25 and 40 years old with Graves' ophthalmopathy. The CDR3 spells CSARRKGTNTGELFL. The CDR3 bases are TGCAGTGCTAGGAGAAAGGGGACGAACACCGGGGAGCTGTTTCTT.